Following are 9 T cell receptor beta chains from one sample sequenced in a study of blood T cell repertoires in COVID-19. Clones were sequenced by immunoSEQ multiplex PCR, and TCRdb holds only the in-frame ones, with some missing. The sample shows about 100,000 clones, 70% to 90% of them seen only once. Source material: peripheral blood. The receptor set was obtained from a man older than 75 with active or convalescent COVID-19.

The chain carries TRBV5-1 and TRBJ2-1; 8 bases are shared with TRBD2. The ends lost 4 bases at V and 9 bases at J; junction bases unmatched: 15. Germline CDR1 and CDR2: SGHRS and YFSETQ. The length of the CDR3 is 16 residues. This chain's CDR3 is CASSIDGVAGSGEQFF. CDR3 nucleotides: TGCGCCAGCAGCATTGACGGCGTAGCGGGAAGTGGTGAGCAGTTCTTC.

The chain carries TRBV5-1 and TRBJ2-3; unclear D gene. V dropped 3 bases and J dropped 1 base, with 18 bases sitting between them. The CDR3 is 17 residues long. Per the germline V gene, CDR1 is SGHRS and CDR2 is YFSETQ. This chain's CDR3 is CASSSSSPGRGTDTQYF. The CDR3 DNA sequence: TGCGCCAGCAGCTCTTCGTCCCCCGGTCGCGGCACAGATACGCAGTATTTT.

This chain joins TRBV30 and TRBJ1-1; TRBD1 aligns across 7 bases. The germline V gene has CDR1 GTSNPN and CDR2 SVGIG (reference sequence). This CDR3 is built from 13 residues. Germline trimming cut 2 bases from V and 4 bases from J; bases unmatched to any gene: 4. The CDR3 loop reads CAWSSQGSTEAFF. The DNA for the CDR3 is TGTGCCTGGAGTTCACAGGGGAGCACTGAAGCTTTCTTT.

This chain links TRBV3-1 (or the pseudogene TRBV3-2) with TRBJ1-5; 9 bases agree with TRBD1. The J segment lost 4 bases and the V segment lost 0 bases, leaving 4 bases of the junction unmatched. CDR1 LGHDT and CDR2 YNNKEL come from the germline V gene (reference sequence). The CDR3 is made up of 16 amino acids. The DNA of the CDR3 is TGTGCCAGCAGCCAAGAAGGGACAGGGACAAATCAGCCCCAGCATTTT. It codes for CASSQEGTGTNQPQHF.

This clone has a handful of counts. The chain has TRBV6-6 and TRBJ2-7, with 7 bases aligning to TRBD2. Trimming took 6 bases from V and 2 from J; bases not matched to a gene: 28. This CDR3 comprises 21 residues. CDR1 is MNHNY, CDR2 SVGAGI, per germline (reference sequence). The CDR3 DNA is TGTGCCAGCAGCCACCGGGGGTTGCGCCTAGCGGCTCACCGAACGACCTACGAGCAGTACTTC. Amino acid sequence: CASSHRGLRLAAHRTTYEQYF.

This sequence joins TRBV11-2 and TRBJ2-7; 11 bases are a match to TRBD2. Germline-derived CDR1 and CDR2 are SGHAT and FQNNGV. This CDR3 has 15 amino acids. The ends lost 4 bases at V and 2 bases at J; junction bases unmatched: 4. The DNA of the CDR3 is TGTGCCAGCAGCTCCCGACTAGCGGGACCCTACGAGCAGTACTTC. It specifies CASSSRLAGPYEQYF.

In its sample, this clone was seen once. The chain joins TRBV6-1 to TRBJ2-2; a weak D match, TRBD1 (6 bases). The V end lost 3 bases, the J end lost 9 bases, and 14 bases lay between the germline ends. This CDR3 spans 14 amino acids. Germline V gene lookup returns CDR1 MNHNS and CDR2 SASEGT. The CDR3 loop is CASSDGAGVRELFF. The DNA of the CDR3 is TGTGCCAGCAGTGATGGGGCAGGGGTAAGGGAGCTGTTTTTT.

The chain has TRBV2 and TRBJ1-1; D remains unclear. Germline CDR1 and CDR2: SNHLY and FYNNEI. V lost 4 bases to trimming and J lost 0 bases, with 6 bases between them. This CDR3 is 13 amino acids long. The CDR3 nucleotides are TGTGCCAGCAGTGGGAGCATGAACACTGAAGCTTTCTTT. Translated: CASSGSMNTEAFF. The complete variable domain, with remaining parts taken from reference TRBV2 and TRBJ1-1, reads EPEVTQTPSHQVTQMGQEVILRCVPISNHLYFYWYRQILGQKVEFLVSFYNNEISEKSEIFDDQFSVERPDGSNFTLKIRSTKLEDSAMYFCASSGSMNTEAFFGQGTRLTVV.

This clone was detected a few times. V usage is TRBV5-1 and J usage is TRBJ1-1, with 7 bases fitting TRBD1. The germline V gene has CDR1 SGHRS and CDR2 YFSETQ. V dropped 2 bases and J dropped 2; count of bases not matched to a gene: 12. The CDR3 consists of 17 residues. CDR3 in DNA: TGCGCCAGCAGCTTTCTGACAGGGACGGGGGAAAACACTGAAGCTTTCTTT. Amino acids: CASSFLTGTGENTEAFF.